These 9 T cell receptor beta chains were sequenced from one sample in a study of shared clonotypes between healthy human individuals. Sequenced by immunoSEQ multiplex PCR; TCRdb stores in-frame clones only, minus some. The table has around 2.3 million clones, 90% to 96% seen once; the top ten hold about 0.13%. The specimen sequenced was naive CD4+ T cells sorted from blood. Documented subset: CD45RA+ positively selected. These receptors were collected from a man aged 18 to 29 in good health.

This chain joins TRBV11-2 and TRBJ1-4; no definite D call. The CDR3 runs 14 residues. Germline CDR1 SGHAT, CDR2 FQNNGV. V gave up 2 bases and J gave up 8 bases, with 12 bases separating them. CDR3 in DNA: TGTGCCAGCAGCTTAAACAGAATGGTGGAAAAACTGTTTTTT. Translating it yields CASSLNRMVEKLFF.

The rearrangement joins TRBV6-1 to TRBJ2-7; D assignment may be TRBD1 or TRBD2 (5 bases each). The V end was cut by 10 bases, the J end by 1 base, with 17 bases between. The CDR3 length is 14 residues. From germline, CDR1 is MNHNS and CDR2 SASEGT. The CDR3 is CAIREGRPSYEQYF. The CDR3 nucleotides are TGTGCCATCCGTGAGGGGCGGCCATCCTACGAGCAGTACTTC.

The V call is TRBV10-3, the J call TRBJ2-2; 15 bases match TRBD2. CDR1 and CDR2 from the germline V gene are ENHRY and SYGVKD. After removal of 10 bases from V and 4 bases from J, the junction contained 13 bases not matched to a gene. This CDR3 region has 18 residues. CDR3 region: CATQGGLAGGGGTGELFF. The CDR3, as DNA: TGTGCCACCCAAGGGGGACTAGCGGGAGGAGGAGGCACCGGGGAGCTGTTTTTT.

CDR3 bases: TGTGCCTGGAGTGTACCCGCCCACGAGCAGTACTTC. Translated, it gives CAWSVPAHEQYF. The chain carries TRBV30 and TRBJ2-7, with D unclear. Germline CDR1 GTSNPN, CDR2 SVGIG (reference sequence). The CDR3 sequence is 12 residues long. Trimming shortened V by 0 bases and J by 5 bases, and 8 bases separated the two germline ends.

The chain links TRBV21-1 to TRBJ1-6; the D call TRBD1 from the table was never checked on the DNA. TRBV21-1 is a pseudogene segment. CDR3 length: 17 residues. In DNA, the CDR3 is TGTGCCAGCAGCTTCCGGGACAGGGGCTCCTATAATTCACCCCTCCACTTT. Translated, it gives CASSFRDRGSYNSPLHF.

This clone was seen once. The V and J genes are TRBV6-5 and TRBJ2-4; either TRBD1 or TRBD2 may fit D (5 bases each). CDR1 is MNHEY, CDR2 SVGAGI, per germline. The CDR3 runs 11 residues. V lost 5 bases and J lost 10, with 9 bases in between. CDR3 in DNA: TGTGCCAGCAGTAGGGACCATATTCAGTACTTC. This translates into CASSRDHIQYF.

The chain employs TRBV14 and TRBJ2-7, with TRBD2 as a possible D gene (6 bases). Germline CDR1 is SGHDN and CDR2 is FVKESK. V was pared by 4 bases and J by 5 bases, with 18 bases between. This CDR3 is built from 15 residues. In DNA, the CDR3 is TGTGCCAGCAGCCGCCCTTTCGGGGGTAGGGACGAGCAGTACTTC. Translating gives CASSRPFGGRDEQYF.

The chain carries TRBV14 and TRBJ1-2, with D unresolved. V dropped 3 bases and J dropped 8 bases, with 10 bases sitting between them. The CDR3 is 12 residues long. Germline values: CDR1 SGHDN, CDR2 FVKESK. CDR3 sequence reads: CASSQGFDGYTF. The CDR3, as DNA: TGTGCCAGCAGCCAGGGTTTTGACGGCTACACCTTC.

V and J are TRBV5-1 and TRBJ2-1; unclear D gene. The germline CDR1 and CDR2 sequences are SGHRS and YFSETQ. The V end was cut by 0 bases, the J end by 8 bases, with 12 bases between. This CDR3 is built from 14 residues. This CDR3 is CASSLDPVGDEQFF. Here the CDR3 DNA reads TGCGCCAGCAGCTTGGACCCTGTTGGGGATGAGCAGTTCTTC. The whole variable domain, remainder taken from reference TRBV5-1 and TRBJ2-1, is KAGVTQTPRYLIKTRGQQVTLSCSPISGHRSVSWYQQTPGQGLQFLFEYFSETQRNKGNFPGRFSGRQFSNSRSEMNVSTLELGDSALYLCASSLDPVGDEQFFGPGTRLTVL.